This is a list of T cell receptor beta chains from one sample in a study of cytomegalovirus exposure and HLA in healthy donors. Profiling relied on immunoSEQ multiplex PCR, and the TCRdb table lists in-frame clones only, not all of them. This table has 90,000 or so clones, about 69% appearing once. The sequencing input was PBMCs. The receptors were sampled from a man aged 55 to 70 in good health and CMV-seronegative. CDR3s include the opening cysteine and the closing phenylalanine or tryptophan. The D gene is left open where the match is weak. For some rows the clone size is stated as once, few or many, or as a class when expanded; others skip it.

clone_size	v_call	d_call	j_call	cdr3_nt	cdr3_aa
NA	TRBV19	NA	TRBJ1-4	TGTGCCAGTAGCCTGGCGGGGTTGGGTGAAAAACTGTTTTTT	CASSLAGLGEKLFF
NA	TRBV10-2	NA	TRBJ1-4	TGCGTCAGCAGTGAGTTCGGACAGTACGAAAAACTGTTTTTT	CVSSEFGQYEKLFF
NA	TRBV7-3	NA	TRBJ1-6	TGTGCCAGCAGCTTATCGGGGGGCAATTCACCCCTCCACTTT	CASSLSGGNSPLHF
NA	TRBV7-2	NA	TRBJ1-6	TGTGCCAGCAGCTCCTCGTGGGGCTCACCCCTCCACTTT	CASSSSWGSPLHF
few	TRBV6-1	NA	TRBJ2-3	TGTGCCAGCAGTGAAAGGGGCAGGGCCAAAGGCACAGATACGCAGTATTTT	CASSERGRAKGTDTQYF
NA	TRBV14	NA	TRBJ1-1	TGTGCCAGCAGCCAGCGTGCAGGGAAGGCCGAAGCTTTCTTT	CASSQRAGKAEAFF
NA	TRBV7-3	NA	TRBJ2-2	TGTGCCAGCAGCGCACAGGGCACCGGGGAGCTGTTTTTT	CASSAQGTGELFF
NA	TRBV4-1	TRBD2	TRBJ2-7	TGCGCCAGCAGCCAAGGGAGGGGGACTAGCGGGGGGTACGAGCAGTACTTC	CASSQGRGTSGGYEQYF
NA	TRBV7-8	TRBD2	TRBJ2-1	TGTGCCAGCAGCCCAGGGGGGAGACTAGCGGTTTCCTACAATGAGCAGTTCTTC	CASSPGGRLAVSYNEQFF
NA	TRBV18	NA	TRBJ1-1	TGTGCCAGCTCACAATCTAGGACAGATTCTGGGACTGAAGCTTTCTTT	CASSQSRTDSGTEAFF
NA	TRBV2	NA	TRBJ2-1	TGTGCCAGCAGCCAGAGACAGAGTATTGCCTACAATGAGCAGTTCTTC	CASSQRQSIAYNEQFF
NA	TRBV27	TRBD1	TRBJ2-1	TGTGCCAGCAGCGGGACAGGCACCTACAATGAGCAGTTCTTC	CASSGTGTYNEQFF
NA	TRBV6-5	TRBD2	TRBJ2-5	TGTGCCAGCAGTTACGGGAGCGGGGGGGCTGAGAAGACCCAGTACTTC	CASSYGSGGAEKTQYF
NA	TRBV15	TRBD1	TRBJ2-7	TGTGCCACCAGCAGAGACAGGGGGAACTACGAGCAGTACTTC	CATSRDRGNYEQYF
few	TRBV10-1	TRBD1	TRBJ2-7	TGCGCCAGCAAACAGGACAGGGCATCCTCCTACGAGCAGTACTTC	CASKQDRASSYEQYF
NA	TRBV2	NA	TRBJ1-5	TGTGCCAGCAGCGGACAGAGTGGGAATCAGCCCCAGCATTTT	CASSGQSGNQPQHF
NA	TRBV6-5	TRBD2	TRBJ2-1	TGTGTGCGGGGGGGCAGAGATGAGCAGTTCTTC	CVRGGRDEQFF
NA	TRBV5-5	NA	TRBJ2-2	TGTGCCAGCAGTGCCGCGGCCAACGCGAACACCGGGGAGCTGTTTTTT	CASSAAANANTGELFF
NA	TRBV9	TRBD1	TRBJ1-2	TGTGCCAGCAGCGTAGGTGGGACAGGGGGGTTCTCGGGCTACACCTTC	CASSVGGTGGFSGYTF
NA	TRBV7-3	NA	TRBJ2-3	TGTGCCAGCAGCTTAAAAGGGGGGGAATCCACAGATACGCAGTATTTT	CASSLKGGESTDTQYF
NA	TRBV9	TRBD2	TRBJ2-3	TGTGCCAGCAGCCTAGGGGGCGGGGGGGCGACAGATACGCAGTATTTT	CASSLGGGGATDTQYF
NA	TRBV4-1	TRBD2	TRBJ2-3	TGCGCCAGCAGCCAAGGGTACGGGACTAGCGGCACAGATACGCAGTATTTT	CASSQGYGTSGTDTQYF
NA	TRBV11-3	TRBD1	TRBJ1-6	TGTGCCAGCAGCTCACGGGACAGGGGGTGTTATAATTCACCCCTCCACTTT	CASSSRDRGCYNSPLHF
NA	TRBV5-1	NA	TRBJ1-3	TGCGCCAGCAGCTTGAGTTTCGTGGGCGGGAGCTCTGGAAACACCATATATTTT	CASSLSFVGGSSGNTIYF
few	TRBV6-1	TRBD1	TRBJ2-7	TGTGCCAGCAACCAGGACAGGGGGAACGCCGAGCAGTACTTC	CASNQDRGNAEQYF
NA	TRBV30	NA	TRBJ1-2	TGTGCCTGGAAGACGGAGTATTCCTGGGGCTACACCTTC	CAWKTEYSWGYTF
few	TRBV5-1	NA	TRBJ1-4	TGCGCCAGCAGCTTGAGCCAGATGAGCGCAACTAATGAAAAACTGTTTTTT	CASSLSQMSATNEKLFF
NA	TRBV5-1	TRBD2	TRBJ2-3	TGCGCCAGCAGCTTGGTGGTAGCGGGGGGGCCAACAGATACGCAGTATTTT	CASSLVVAGGPTDTQYF
NA	TRBV7-3	NA	TRBJ1-3	TGTGCCAGCAGCTTAGCAGGGACTGGAAACACCATATATTTT	CASSLAGTGNTIYF
NA	TRBV9	TRBD1	TRBJ1-4	TGTGCCAGCAGCGCGTCCGGGGCAGGGGGTGAAAAACTGTTTTTT	CASSASGAGGEKLFF
NA	TRBV5-1	TRBD2	TRBJ2-3	TGCGCCAGCAGCTTTACGACTAGCGGGGGCCGAGTAGATACGCAGTATTTT	CASSFTTSGGRVDTQYF
NA	TRBV6-4	TRBD2	TRBJ2-2	TGTGCCAGCACCGGACTAGCGGGGGGGCAGGAGACCGGGGAGCTGTTTTTT	CASTGLAGGQETGELFF
NA	TRBV5-1	NA	TRBJ1-6	TGCGCCAGCAGTGATTCTATCACTGTTGATTCACCCCTCCACTTT	CASSDSITVDSPLHF
NA	TRBV4-3	TRBD2	TRBJ2-5	TGCGCCAGCAGCCAAGAGCCTAGCGGGGGCCAAGAGACCCAGTACTTC	CASSQEPSGGQETQYF
NA	TRBV5-4	TRBD1	TRBJ1-1	TGTGCCAGCACCCTAAACGACAGGGTCGACACTGAAGCTTTCTTT	CASTLNDRVDTEAFF
few	TRBV10-3	TRBD1	TRBJ1-5	TGTGCCATCAGTGACCCCGGGACAGGGGAACAGCCCCAGCATTTT	CAISDPGTGEQPQHF
NA	TRBV13	TRBD2	TRBJ2-3	TGTGCCAGCAGTCGCGGGGGTGGCCCAGATACGCAGTATTTT	CASSRGGGPDTQYF
NA	TRBV5-4	NA	TRBJ1-2	TGTGCCAGCAGCTTTTTCGGGGGGGGCTATGGCTACACCTTC	CASSFFGGGYGYTF
NA	TRBV7-8	TRBD1	TRBJ1-2	TGTGCCAGCAGCTTGACAGGGGGCGCATATGGCTACACCTTC	CASSLTGGAYGYTF
NA	TRBV19	TRBD2	TRBJ2-2	TGTGCCAGTAGTATGGCGGGGGGACTGAACACCGGGGAGCTGTTTTTT	CASSMAGGLNTGELFF
NA	TRBV7-3	TRBD2	TRBJ2-3	TGTGCCAGCAGCCCAGCAGCGGGGGGGGCGGATACGCAGTATTTT	CASSPAAGGADTQYF